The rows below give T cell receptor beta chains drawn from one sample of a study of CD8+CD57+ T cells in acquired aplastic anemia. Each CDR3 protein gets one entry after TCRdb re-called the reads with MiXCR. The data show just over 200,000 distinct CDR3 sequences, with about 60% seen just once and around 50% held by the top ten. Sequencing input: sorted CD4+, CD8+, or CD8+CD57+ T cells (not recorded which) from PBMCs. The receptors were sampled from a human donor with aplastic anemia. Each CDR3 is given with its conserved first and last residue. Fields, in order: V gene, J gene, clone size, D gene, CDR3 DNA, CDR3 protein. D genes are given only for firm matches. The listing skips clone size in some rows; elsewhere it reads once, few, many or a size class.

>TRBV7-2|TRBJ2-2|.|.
TGTGCCAGCAGCGCAGGGGGGACCCTGAGGGTCGGGGAGCTGTTTTTT
CASSAGGTLRVGELFF
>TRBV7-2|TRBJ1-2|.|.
TGTGCCAGCAGCGAAAACAGGGAGATCTATGGCTACACCTTC
CASSENREIYGYTF
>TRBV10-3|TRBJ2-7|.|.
TGTGCCATCAGTGTAAGAGGGGCGGAGGTCAAGCAGTACTTC
CAISVRGAEVKQYF
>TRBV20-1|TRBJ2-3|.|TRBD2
TGCAGTGCTAGTTCCCTAGCGGGAGGACGCACAGATACGCAGTATTTT
CSASSLAGGRTDTQYF
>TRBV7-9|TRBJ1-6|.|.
TGTGCCAGCAGCTTGGGGCAGCTGAATTCACCCCTCCACTTT
CASSLGQLNSPLHF
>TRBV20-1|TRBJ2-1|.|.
TGCAGTGCTAGTCCAGGGGTGGTGAACAATGAGCAGTTCTTC
CSASPGVVNNEQFF
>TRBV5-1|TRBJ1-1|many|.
TGCGCCAGCAGCTCAATGCGGGGGGGGGTTACTGAAGCTTTCTTT
CASSSMRGGVTEAFF
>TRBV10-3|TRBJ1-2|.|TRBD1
TGTGCCATCAGTGGGACAGGGCCTAACTATGGCTACACCTTC
CAISGTGPNYGYTF
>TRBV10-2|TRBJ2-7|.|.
TGCGCCAGCAGTGATCCCCAGAGACTACGGTCCTACGAGCAGTACTTC
CASSDPQRLRSYEQYF
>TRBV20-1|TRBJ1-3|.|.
TGCAGTGCTAGTTCAATTGCCAGCTCTGGAAACACCATATATTTT
CSASSIASSGNTIYF
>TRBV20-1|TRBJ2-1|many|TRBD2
TGCAGTGCTAGGAAGCTAGCGGGGAATGAGCAGTTCTTC
CSARKLAGNEQFF
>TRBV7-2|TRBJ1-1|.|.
TGTGCCAGCAGTCCGGAAAGCTACACTGAAGCTTTCTTT
CASSPESYTEAFF
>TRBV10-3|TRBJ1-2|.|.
TGTGCCATCAGCCCTGGGGAGTATGGCTACACCTTC
CAISPGEYGYTF
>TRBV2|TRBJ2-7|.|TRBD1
TGTGCCAGCAGGGACAGGCGAACTCCCTACGAGCAGTACTTC
CASRDRRTPYEQYF
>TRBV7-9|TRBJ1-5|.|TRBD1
TGTGCCAGCAGCTCGCAACCGGACAGGGTATGCAGTAGCAATCAGCCCCAGCATTTT
CASSSQPDRVCSSNQPQHF
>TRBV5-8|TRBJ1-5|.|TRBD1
TGTGCCAGCAGCTTCAGTCAGGGGGGGCCCCAGCATTTT
CASSFSQGGPQHF
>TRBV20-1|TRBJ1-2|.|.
TGCAGTGCTCCGGCTCCGGACGGAGGTGGCTACACCTTC
CSAPAPDGGGYTF
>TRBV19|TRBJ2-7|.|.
TGTGCCAGTAGTGTTCCCGAGACCTACGAGCAGTACTTC
CASSVPETYEQYF
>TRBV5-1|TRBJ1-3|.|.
TGCGCCAGCAGCGTGGGGAGAGACAGGCTCTCTGGAAACACCATATATTTT
CASSVGRDRLSGNTIYF
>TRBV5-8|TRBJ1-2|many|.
TGTGCCAGCAGCTTCTCGTCCAGGGACGGCTACACCTTC
CASSFSSRDGYTF
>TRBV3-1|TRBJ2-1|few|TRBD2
TGTGCCAGCAGCCAAGATCTAGCGGGGGGATACAATGAGCAGTTCTTC
CASSQDLAGGYNEQFF
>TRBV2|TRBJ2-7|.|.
TGTGCCAGCAAGGGCACCCTCTACGAGCAGTACTTC
CASKGTLYEQYF
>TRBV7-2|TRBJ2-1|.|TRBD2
TGTGCCAGCAGCTTAGCCGGGACTAGCGGGACCATTCAACCGTTCTTC
CASSLAGTSGTIQPFF
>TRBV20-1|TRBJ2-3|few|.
TGCAGTGCTACCGGGGGCACAGATACGCAGTATTTT
CSATGGTDTQYF
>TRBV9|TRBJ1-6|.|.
TGTGCCAGCAGCGGGGGGGGCGCCATGAATAACTCACCCCTCCACTTT
CASSGGGAMNNSPLHF
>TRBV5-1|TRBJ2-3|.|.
TGCGCCAGCAGCTGGGGCGTTGGGGGAGATACGCAGTATTTT
CASSWGVGGDTQYF
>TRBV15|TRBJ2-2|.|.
TGTGCCACCAGCGGCCACATAACGGGGGAGCTGTTTTTT
CATSGHITGELFF
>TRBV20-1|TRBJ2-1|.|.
TGCAGTGCTAGAGGACGAGCGGATGAGCAGTTCTTC
CSARGRADEQFF
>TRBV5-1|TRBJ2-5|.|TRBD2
TGCGCCAGCAGCTTGGACAGCGGGAGCGGTAAGACCCAGTACTTC
CASSLDSGSGKTQYF
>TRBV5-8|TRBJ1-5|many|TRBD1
TGTGCCAGCAGCCAGGGGACAGGGGAGAATCAGCCCCAGCATTTT
CASSQGTGENQPQHF
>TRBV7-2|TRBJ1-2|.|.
TGTGCCAGCAGCGCTATGGACAGTTCCTATGGCTACACCTTC
CASSAMDSSYGYTF
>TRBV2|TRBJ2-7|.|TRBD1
TGTGCCAGCACCGGGACAGGGAGGGACTACGAGCAGTACTTC
CASTGTGRDYEQYF